This T cell receptor beta chain is drawn from a study of blood T cell repertoires in COVID-19. Study context: Samples came from the United States, Italy and Spain, spanning acute and convalescent COVID-19.

CDR1 MNHNS and CDR2 SASEGT come from the germline V gene. There are 15 residues in the CDR3. Trimming removed 3 bases from V and 3 bases from J; junction bases left unmatched: 4. Libraries were prepared by immunoSEQ multiplex PCR; TCRdb keeps only in-frame clonotypes and omits some of them. This sample yields around 47,000 clones, of which about 81% are seen a single time; 35% to 50% belongs to the top ten. The origin of this receptor is a human donor in a cohort sampled during active COVID-19. The rearrangement joins TRBV6-1 to TRBJ1-4, with 7 nucleotides matching TRBD1. Sample: peripheral blood. The CDR3 nucleotides read TGTGCCAGCAGTGAGCAACAGGGGCCTAATGAAAAACTGTTTTTT. Residues: CASSEQQGPNEKLFF.